This passage covers 21 T cell receptor beta chains from one sample sequenced in a study of blood T cell repertoires in COVID-19. This table comes from immunoSEQ multiplex PCR, and its TCRdb copy is limited to in-frame clones, with some not included. The profile shows 300,000 to 350,000 clones, 80% to 90% of them singletons. The sample comprised PBMCs or T cells enriched from blood (not recorded which). These receptors all stem from a man aged 25-40 years who had recovered from COVID-19.

The rearrangement joins TRBV27 to TRBJ1-5; D gene uncertain. The germline gives CDR1 MNHEY, CDR2 SMNVEV (reference sequence). The CDR3 runs to 15 residues. Trimming pared 3 bases from V and 2 bases from J, leaving 11 bases between. In DNA form, the CDR3 reads TGTGCCAGCAGTTTGGAGGGTTGGGGCAATCAGCCCCAGCATTTT. Encoded protein: CASSLEGWGNQPQHF.

The J gene is TRBJ1-2, the V gene TRBV7-3; 8 nucleotides match TRBD1. V lost 1 base to trimming and J lost 6 bases; unmatched junction nucleotides: 4. The CDR3 runs 14 residues. Germline V gives CDR1 SGHTA, CDR2 FQGTGA. The CDR3 protein is CASSLRTGYDGYTF. The CDR3 coding sequence is TGTGCCAGCAGCTTAAGGACAGGGTACGATGGCTACACCTTC.

The J gene is TRBJ2-3, the V gene TRBV6-5; 8 nucleotides match TRBD2. V shed 11 bases, J shed 2 bases, and the junction held 9 bases outside the gene matches. This CDR3 region has 14 residues. From germline, CDR1 is MNHEY and CDR2 SVGAGI. The CDR3, as DNA: TGTGCCGCAGCGCGGGGGGTCTACACAGATACGCAGTATTTT. This sequence encodes CAAARGVYTDTQYF.

V usage is TRBV9 and J usage is TRBJ2-1; 8 bases fit TRBD2. The CDR3 consists of 14 residues. The V gene's germline CDR1 is SGDLS and CDR2 YYNGEE. With V trimmed by 4 bases and J by 1 base, 1 base remained unmatched. The CDR3 DNA reads as TGTGCCAGCAGCAGCGGGGGTTCCTACAATGAGCAGTTCTTC. Translating it yields CASSSGGSYNEQFF.

The chain carries TRBV7-2 and TRBJ2-7; the match to TRBD1 covers 10 bases. From germline, CDR1 is SGHTA and CDR2 FQGNSA. The CDR3 has 15 amino acids. With V trimmed by 5 bases and J by 4 bases, 8 bases remained unmatched. In nucleotides, the CDR3 is TGTGCCAGCAGCACCAGGACAGGGGGGCTGTACGAGCAGTACTTC. It translates to CASSTRTGGLYEQYF. The variable domain in full, completed from reference TRBV7-2 and TRBJ2-7, reads GAGVSQSPSNKVTEKGKDVELRCDPISGHTALYWYRQSLGQGLEFLIYFQGNSAPDKSGLPSDRFSAERTGGSVSTLTIQRTQQEDSAVYLCASSTRTGGLYEQYFGPGTRLTVT.

This clone came up a few times. The chain carries TRBV3-1 (or the pseudogene TRBV3-2) and TRBJ1-2, with 9 bases fitting TRBD1. The germline gives CDR1 LGHDT, CDR2 YNNKEL (reference sequence). This CDR3 is 14 amino acids long. Losses at the gene ends were 0 bases for V and 7 bases for J; bases not matched to a gene: 3. As DNA, the CDR3 is TGTGCCAGCAGCCAAGACGGGACAGGGTCTGGCTACACCTTC. Amino acid sequence: CASSQDGTGSGYTF.

This clone has a handful of counts. The J gene is TRBJ1-6, the V gene TRBV3-1 (or the pseudogene TRBV3-2); 9 nucleotides line up with TRBD1. The germline CDR1 and CDR2 sequences are LGHDT and YNNKEL (reference sequence). The CDR3 length is 17 residues. V lost 3 bases to trimming and J lost 10 bases; unmatched junction nucleotides: 13. The CDR3: CASSQPNTGTGTSPLHF. CDR3 DNA: TGTGCCAGCAGCCAGCCTAACACCGGGACAGGGACATCACCCCTCCACTTT.

The chain joins TRBV9 to TRBJ1-4; D is unresolved. This CDR3 region has 14 residues. Trimming shortened V by 0 bases and J by 3 bases, and 6 bases separated the two germline ends. CDR1 SGDLS and CDR2 YYNGEE come from the germline V gene. In DNA, the CDR3 is TGTGCCAGCAGCGTAGCCACAGCTAATGAAAAACTGTTTTTT. Translating it yields CASSVATANEKLFF. The full variable domain, completed using reference TRBV9 and TRBJ1-4, is DSGVTQTPKHLITATGQRVTLRCSPRSGDLSVYWYQQSLDQGLQFLIQYYNGEERAKGNILERFSAQQFPDLHSELNLSSLELGDSALYFCASSVATANEKLFFGSGTQLSVL.

The J gene is TRBJ1-5, the V gene TRBV6-5, with D possibly TRBD1 on 6 matching bases. This CDR3 is built from 15 residues. Trimming removed 7 bases at V and 0 bases at J, with 13 bases between. CDR1 is MNHEY, CDR2 SVGAGI, per germline. CDR3 sequence reads: CASKPTGVSNQPQHF. CDR3 coding DNA: TGTGCCAGCAAACCGACAGGCGTTAGCAATCAGCCCCAGCATTTT.

This chain links TRBV11-2 with TRBJ2-3; TRBD2 agrees at 8 bases. The length of the CDR3 is 16 residues. Germline assignment: CDR1 SGHAT and CDR2 FQNNGV. J was trimmed by 0 bases and V by 4 bases; bases with no gene match: 6. The CDR3 sequence: CASSSNTGGSTDTQYF. The CDR3 DNA follows: TGTGCCAGCAGCTCAAATACGGGGGGGAGCACAGATACGCAGTATTTT.

This sequence joins TRBV27 and TRBJ2-1, with 10 nucleotides matching TRBD2. CDR3 size: 15 residues. Germline V CDR1 and CDR2: MNHEY, SMNVEV (reference sequence). V shed 6 bases and J 7 bases; nucleotides not matched to a gene: 9. This CDR3 is CASSRAGGPYNEQFF. CDR3 DNA: TGTGCCAGCAGCCGAGCGGGGGGGCCGTATAATGAGCAGTTCTTC.

This chain uses TRBV6-4 with TRBJ1-1; D gene unclear. The CDR3 is 13 amino acids. V dropped 5 bases and J dropped 6 bases, with 13 bases sitting between them. Germline lookup yields CDR1 MRHNA and CDR2 SNTAGT. The CDR3 is CASSPDRGAEAFF. The CDR3 bases are TGTGCCAGCAGTCCTGACCGGGGAGCTGAAGCTTTCTTT.

This chain links TRBV6-2 or TRBV6-3 with TRBJ2-2; 9 bases are a match to TRBD1. The CDR3 runs 15 residues. Germline-derived CDR1 and CDR2 are MNHEY and SVGEGT. Trimming removed 6 bases from V and 3 bases from J; junction bases left unmatched: 5. The CDR3 coding sequence is TGTGCCAGCAGCGACAGGGGGGTGTACACCGGGGAGCTGTTTTTT. It translates to CASSDRGVYTGELFF.

This clone occurred a few times. The chain couples TRBV30 to TRBJ1-2, with D unclear. V dropped 2 bases and J dropped 1 base, with 11 bases sitting between them. The germline CDR1 and CDR2 sequences are GTSNPN and SVGIG (reference sequence). The CDR3 covers 14 residues. The CDR3 DNA reads as TGTGCCTGGAGTAAGACACCCTTTAACTATGGCTACACCTTC. This translates into CAWSKTPFNYGYTF.

This clone was counted once. This chain uses TRBV12-3 or TRBV12-4 with TRBJ1-1, with unresolved D. This CDR3 is 12 amino acids long. V lost 6 bases and J lost 5, with 10 bases in between. The CDR3, as DNA: TGTGCCAGCAGAGATACAGAGACTGAAGCTTTCTTT. Amino acids: CASRDTETEAFF.

This chain uses TRBV18 with TRBJ2-3; a weak D match, TRBD2 (6 bases). The CDR3 runs 15 residues. Deletions cut 6 bases from V and 11 bases from J, with 24 bases between. Germline V gene sequence: CDR1 KGHSH, CDR2 LQKENI. CDR3 residues: CASSQAIGGPGEQYF. The CDR3 DNA reads TGTGCCAGCTCTCAGGCGATCGGGGGACCGGGGGAGCAGTATTTT.

This clone has at least ten counts. The rearrangement joins TRBV20-1 to TRBJ2-7; 7 nucleotides line up with TRBD1. J was trimmed by 2 bases and V by 3 bases; bases with no gene match: 7. The CDR3 length is 14 residues. Germline values: CDR1 DFQATT, CDR2 SNEGSKA (reference sequence). The CDR3 here is CSASLQGNPYEQYF. CDR3 nucleotides: TGCAGTGCTAGTTTACAGGGGAACCCCTACGAGCAGTACTTC.

V is TRBV4-3 and J is TRBJ1-2; D not certain. CDR3 length: 13 residues. Germline V lookup: CDR1 LGHNA, CDR2 YSLEER. The V end lost 2 bases, the J end lost 4 bases, and 8 bases lay between the germline ends. Written as DNA, the CDR3 is TGCGCCAGCAGCCAATCAGAAGTCTATGGCTACACCTTC. It is translated as CASSQSEVYGYTF.

The chain joins TRBV12-1 to TRBJ2-2; TRBD1, the D gene given by the table, was not confirmed from the DNA. TRBV12-1 is labeled a pseudogene. The CDR3 is 21 amino acids. The CDR3 coding sequence is TGTGCCAGCAGCTTTACCCAGGGGGCCGACTACGCCCTTAAAAACACCGGGGAGCTGTTTTTT. Residues: CASSFTQGADYALKNTGELFF.

The CDR3 loop reads CASSPIQGTTGELFF. In nucleotides, the CDR3 is TGTGCCAGCTCACCGATACAGGGAACGACCGGGGAGCTGTTTTTT. The chain recombines TRBV18 with TRBJ2-2; D possibly corresponds to TRBD1 (6 bases). CDR1 is KGHSH, CDR2 LQKENI, per germline. V lost 3 bases, J lost 5 bases, and 13 bases lay in between. This CDR3 spans 15 amino acids. Drawing the rest from reference TRBV18 and TRBJ2-2, the complete variable domain is NAGVMQNPRHLVRRRGQEARLRCSPMKGHSHVYWYRQLPEEGLKFMVYLQKENIIDESGMPKERFSAEFPKEGPSILRIQQVVRGDSAAYFCASSPIQGTTGELFFGEGSRLTVL.

The chain uses TRBV30 and TRBJ2-3, with TRBD2 matching 7 bases. V lost 0 bases and J lost 1; bases outside the gene matches: 4. The CDR3 sequence is 15 residues long. Germline V gives CDR1 GTSNPN, CDR2 SVGIG (reference sequence). CDR3 sequence (DNA): TGTGCCTGGAGTGTTCATGGGGGGGGCACAGATACGCAGTATTTT. Translated, it gives CAWSVHGGGTDTQYF.